What follows are 17 T cell receptor beta chains derived from one specimen sequenced in a study of T cells in Graves' hyperthyroidism and ophthalmopathy. Researchers amplified the TCR beta CDR3 regions from RNA transcripts. During a first-round RT-PCR of the TCR CDR3, the HTBI primer set was used. TCRdb itself ran the multiplex PCR reads through MiXCR, one entry per CDR3 protein. The table records around 600,000 distinct CDR3 sequences, around 13% of them present only once. Source material: blood. These TCRs come from a woman between 50 and 59 years old with Graves' ophthalmopathy.

This clonotype was observed at least ten times. The gene calls are TRBV11-1 and TRBJ2-1, with unresolved D. The CDR3 sequence is 13 residues long. V lost 1 base, J lost 6 bases, and 7 bases lay in between. Germline V CDR1 and CDR2: SGHAT, FQDESV (reference sequence). In DNA form, the CDR3 reads TGTGCCAGCAGCTTAGGTGGCCCCAATGAGCAGTTCTTC. Protein product: CASSLGGPNEQFF.

This rearrangement joins TRBV7-9 to TRBJ1-1, with 7 bases identical to TRBD1. Germline trimming cut 4 bases from V and 0 bases from J; bases unmatched to any gene: 5. The CDR3 sequence is 15 residues long. Germline CDR1 SEHNR, CDR2 FQNEAQ (reference sequence). The CDR3 DNA reads TGTGCCAGCAGCTACACGGGACAGCTGAACACTGAAGCTTTCTTT. This translates into CASSYTGQLNTEAFF.

This clonotype was detected ten times or more. V and J are TRBV27 and TRBJ2-3; TRBD1 is a possible D gene (7 bases). V shed 0 bases and J shed 2 bases, with 12 bases lying between them. The CDR3 is 16 amino acids. Germline V gene data show CDR1 as MNHEY and CDR2 as SMNVEV (reference sequence). DNA of the CDR3: TGTGCCAGCAGTTTATCGGGCAGGGGGGCCACAGATACGCAGTATTTT. As protein: CASSLSGRGATDTQYF.

The rearrangement joins TRBV7-8 to TRBJ1-1; the match to TRBD1 covers 7 bases. Losses at the gene ends were 4 bases for V and 1 base for J; bases not matched to a gene: 9. The CDR3 runs 16 residues. Per the germline V gene, CDR1 is SGHVS and CDR2 is FQNEAQ. CDR3 sequence (DNA): TGTGCCAGCAGCTCGACAGGGAAGGGGAGGAACACTGAAGCTTTCTTT. Its protein product is CASSSTGKGRNTEAFF.

The sample holds many counts of this clonotype. The chain uses TRBV27 and TRBJ2-7, with 12 bases matching TRBD2. V shed 2 bases, J shed 6 bases, and the junction held 11 bases outside the gene matches. Per germline, CDR1 MNHEY and CDR2 SMNVEV (reference sequence). The CDR3 length is 17 residues. This CDR3 is CASSLLAGGPFGLEQYF. CDR3 DNA: TGTGCCAGCAGTTTACTAGCGGGAGGGCCGTTTGGTCTCGAGCAGTACTTC.

V and J are TRBV5-1 and TRBJ2-7; 7 bases match TRBD1. The CDR3 covers 14 residues. V dropped 4 bases and J dropped 2; count of bases not matched to a gene: 6. Germline CDR1 reads SGHRS; CDR2 reads YFSETQ. The CDR3 loop reads CASSDGTVTYEQYF. For the CDR3, the DNA is TGCGCCAGCAGCGACGGGACAGTAACCTACGAGCAGTACTTC.

This clonotype was found many times. The chain carries TRBV19 and TRBJ2-7, with D possibly TRBD1 on 6 matching bases. In germline, CDR1 is LNHDA, CDR2 SQIVND (reference sequence). The V end was cut by 5 bases, the J end by 11 bases, with 22 bases between. The CDR3 runs 14 residues. The CDR3 is CASSLPGTRLRKYF. For the CDR3, the DNA is TGTGCCAGTAGTTTACCCGGGACACGACTACGAAAGTACTTC.

This clonotype was recorded many times. The J gene is TRBJ2-5, the V gene TRBV28; D unclear. Germline lookup yields CDR1 MDHEN and CDR2 SYDVKM. The CDR3 spans 16 residues. V shed 6 bases and J shed 1 base, with 18 bases lying between them. The CDR3 loop reads CASRITADHPQETQYF. The CDR3 bases are TGTGCCAGCAGAATAACAGCTGACCATCCCCAAGAGACCCAGTACTTC.

This clonotype showed up just a few times. V is TRBV6-1 and J is TRBJ1-2; D unresolved. The CDR3 extends over 13 amino acids. Trimming took 6 bases from V and 8 from J, leaving 16 bases between them. Looked up from germline, CDR1 is MNHNS and CDR2 is SASEGT. The CDR3, as DNA: TGTGCCAGCAGCCGGTCATCATCGGGCGGCTACACCTTC. Translation gives CASSRSSSGGYTF.

There are a few counts of this clonotype. The chain recombines TRBV4-1 with TRBJ2-1; 9 bases align to TRBD2. From germline, CDR1 is MGHRA and CDR2 YSYEKL. CDR3 length: 16 residues. Trimming removed 4 bases from V and 3 bases from J; junction bases left unmatched: 7. CDR3 protein: CASSPSQRGVYNEQFF. The CDR3 nucleotides are TGCGCCAGCAGCCCCAGTCAGCGGGGGGTCTACAATGAGCAGTTCTTC.

This clonotype has ten or more counts. This chain links TRBV7-2 with TRBJ2-5; possibly TRBD1 for D (5 bases). This CDR3 contains 17 residues. With 5 bases removed from V and 0 bases from J, the gap between germline ends came to 19 bases. Germline V lookup: CDR1 SGHTA, CDR2 FQGNSA. DNA for the CDR3: TGTGCCAGCAGCCCAGGGCGTTTTTGGACAAACCAAGAGACCCAGTACTTC. It yields the protein CASSPGRFWTNQETQYF.

This clonotype has a count of ten or more. The V and J genes are TRBV24-1 and TRBJ1-3; weak D call: TRBD1 (5 bases). Germline CDR1 is KGHDR and CDR2 is SFDVKD. The CDR3 spans 17 residues. The V and J ends lost 4 bases and 0 bases respectively, with 15 bases between them. The CDR3 DNA is TGTGCCACCAGTGAACCTCCAGGGACGGACTCTGGAAACACCATATATTTT. Translated, it gives CATSEPPGTDSGNTIYF.

This rearrangement joins TRBV4-3 to TRBJ2-7; possibly TRBD2 for D (5 bases). V gave up 0 bases and J gave up 0 bases, with 12 bases separating them. The CDR3 runs to 16 residues. Germline values: CDR1 LGHNA, CDR2 YSLEER. The CDR3 reads CASSQERDGSSYEQYF. The CDR3 DNA follows: TGCGCCAGCAGCCAAGAGAGAGATGGGAGCTCCTACGAGCAGTACTTC.

The chain carries TRBV7-9 and TRBJ1-1; tentative D call: TRBD1 (5 bases). Trimming cost V 1 base and J 5 bases, with 11 bases left between them. Germline CDR1 reads SEHNR; CDR2 reads FQNEAQ (reference sequence). This CDR3 has 14 residues. CDR3 in amino acids: CASSLDEGWTEAFF. The CDR3 bases are TGTGCCAGCAGCTTAGATGAGGGGTGGACTGAAGCTTTCTTT.

The rearrangement joins TRBV19 to TRBJ2-2; tentative D call: TRBD1 (6 bases). The V end lost 7 bases, the J end lost 4 bases, and 16 bases lay between the germline ends. Germline CDR1 reads LNHDA; CDR2 reads SQIVND (reference sequence). The CDR3 extends over 15 amino acids. DNA for the CDR3: TGTGCCAGTACCTCCGGGACCAGGGGCACCGGGGAGCTGTTTTTT. Encoded protein: CASTSGTRGTGELFF.

This clonotype was counted at least ten times. This chain joins TRBV3-1 and TRBJ1-2; tentative D call: TRBD1 (5 bases). Germline V gene sequence: CDR1 LGHDT, CDR2 YNNKEL (reference sequence). This CDR3 is 14 amino acids long. V lost 1 base to trimming and J lost 6 bases, with 12 bases between them. The CDR3 spells CASSQVGRENGYTF. DNA for the CDR3: TGTGCCAGCAGCCAAGTAGGCAGGGAAAATGGCTACACCTTC.

This clonotype appeared many times. The rearrangement joins TRBV7-2 to TRBJ2-1, with 9 bases matching TRBD1. This CDR3 has 14 residues. J lost 6 bases, V lost 6 bases, and 6 bases had no gene match. Germline V gives CDR1 SGHTA, CDR2 FQGNSA. This CDR3 reads CASRRDRASNEQFF. CDR3 nucleotides: TGTGCCAGCAGGCGGGACAGGGCTAGCAATGAGCAGTTCTTC.